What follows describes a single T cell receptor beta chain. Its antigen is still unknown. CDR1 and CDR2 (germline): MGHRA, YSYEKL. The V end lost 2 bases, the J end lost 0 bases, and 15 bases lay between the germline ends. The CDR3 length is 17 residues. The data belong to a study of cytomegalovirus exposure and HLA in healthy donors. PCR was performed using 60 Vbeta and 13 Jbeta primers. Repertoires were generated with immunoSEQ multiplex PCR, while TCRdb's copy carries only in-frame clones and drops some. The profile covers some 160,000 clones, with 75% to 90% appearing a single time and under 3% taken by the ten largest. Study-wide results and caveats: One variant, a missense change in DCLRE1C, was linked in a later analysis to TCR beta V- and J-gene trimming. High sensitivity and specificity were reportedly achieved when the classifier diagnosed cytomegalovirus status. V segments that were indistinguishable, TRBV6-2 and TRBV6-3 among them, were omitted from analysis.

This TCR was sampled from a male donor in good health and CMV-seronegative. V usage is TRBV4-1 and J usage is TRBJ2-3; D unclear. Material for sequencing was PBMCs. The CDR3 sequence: CASSQHPTETSTDTQYF. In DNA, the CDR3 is TGCGCCAGCAGCCAACATCCGACCGAGACTAGCACAGATACGCAGTATTTT.